This T cell receptor beta chain was sequenced during a study of cytomegalovirus exposure and HLA in healthy donors. Trimming took off 0 bases at V and 0 bases at J, with 7 bases between the two ends. The germline CDR1 and CDR2 sequences are SGDLS and YYNGEE. This CDR3 region has 15 residues. It was with 60 Vbeta and 13 Jbeta primers that the PCR ran. Sequenced by immunoSEQ multiplex PCR; TCRdb stores in-frame clones only, minus some. The sample includes about 150,000 clones, more than 70% of them seen just once. While unrecorded immune exposures were likely, the donors were nominally healthy when sampled. Study-level findings and limits: The authors later linked a missense DCLRE1C variant to TCR beta V- and J-gene trimming. The productive fraction for most TCR beta V segments was about 87% or about 30% in an earlier analysis.

A note on this clone: Its target is not known.

The rearrangement uses TRBV9 and TRBJ1-3; D unclear. Sequencing used PBMCs. This clonotype originated in a male donor in good health and CMV-seronegative. CDR3: CASSVDTFSGNTIYF. The CDR3, as DNA: TGTGCCAGCAGCGTAGACACCTTCTCTGGAAACACCATATATTTT.